The clone carrying this T cell receptor (beta chain) was observed a few times. Its specificity is unknown. The sample belongs to a study of tumor-infiltrating lymphocytes in localized non-small cell lung cancer. Study-wide findings and caveats: TCR sequencing covered a subset of patients with enough tissue. No T-cell fraction difference was seen between IM1 and IM2 tumors. Different pieces of the same tissue went to different assays, confounding technical variation with intratumor heterogeneity.

Using immunoSEQ multiplex PCR, the repertoire was profiled, and TCRdb retains in-frame clones only, with some absent. This sample has 3,000 to 4,500 clones, with 55% to 80% found just once. The sequenced material came from uninvolved lung tissue not adjacent to the tumor. The clonotype comes from a human donor with non-small cell lung cancer.

The CDR3 nucleotides read TGTGCCAGCAGCTTGGGGAGGAGGCAGGGAAACGAGCAGTACTTC. The encoded protein is CASSLGRRQGNEQYF. The V call is TRBV14, the J call TRBJ2-7; TRBD2 might be the D (6 bases). This CDR3 contains 15 residues. Trimming stripped 5 bases from V and 5 bases from J, with 19 bases between. Germline V gives CDR1 SGHDN, CDR2 FVKESK.